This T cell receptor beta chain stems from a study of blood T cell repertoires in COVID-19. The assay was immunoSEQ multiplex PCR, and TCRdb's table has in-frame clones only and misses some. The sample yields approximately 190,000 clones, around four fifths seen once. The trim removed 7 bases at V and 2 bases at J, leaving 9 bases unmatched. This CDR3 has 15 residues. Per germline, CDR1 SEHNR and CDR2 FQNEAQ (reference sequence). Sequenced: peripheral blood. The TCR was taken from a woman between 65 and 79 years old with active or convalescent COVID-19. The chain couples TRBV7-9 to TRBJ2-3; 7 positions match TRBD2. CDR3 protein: CASTLEAGLTDTQYF. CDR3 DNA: TGTGCCAGCACTCTGGAAGCGGGACTCACAGATACGCAGTATTTT.